The T cell receptor (beta chain) described here comes from a study of regulatory T cells in long-lasting Graves disease. Trimming stripped 6 bases from V and 1 base from J, with 9 bases between. CDR3 length equals 13 residues. CDR1 MNHEY and CDR2 SMNVEV come from the germline V gene (reference sequence). This clonotype was observed at least ten times. Antigen: not known. Time point indicated: newly diagnosed GD, antithyroid drugs for less than 3 months. From RNA extracted from PBMCs, the TCR library was made. Study findings and constraints: Persistent-disease Graves' patients showed less TCR diversity than new cases.

Arm-PCR with iRepertoire HTBI primers amplified the CDR3 regions for these TCR beta libraries. TCRdb re-called the multiplex PCR reads through MiXCR, storing one row per CDR3 protein. The data contain about 540,000 distinct CDR3 sequences, approximately 13% of them singletons. The data also belong to a second study, concerning T cells in Graves' hyperthyroidism and ophthalmopathy. That study reports: Diagnosis rested on symptoms, serum thyroxine and TRAb, thyroid ultrasound, and orbital computed tomography.

The chain has TRBV27 and TRBJ1-1; unclear D gene. Sequencing was performed on peripheral blood mononuclear cells (PBMCs), taken at new diagnosis, from a patient treated with antithyroid drugs. The sequence derives from a man aged 25-45 years with Graves disease. In nucleotides, the CDR3 is TGTGCCAGCAGCTTCCGAAGGAACACTGAAGCTTTCTTT. Translating it yields CASSFRRNTEAFF.